A single sample gave rise to the 25 T cell receptor beta chains below, sequenced in a study of breast tumors, draining lymph nodes, adjacent tissues. In TCRdb, the multiplex PCR reads were re-called with MiXCR into one record per CDR3 protein. The data show over 250,000 distinct CDR3 sequences, around 30% seen once. Samples came from axillary lymph nodes draining the breast cancer. Sample: axillary lymph node tissue. These receptors came from a female donor with breast cancer. Some clones in this sample may be carry-over from other donors' samples.

Note on this clonotype: An end of the junction differs from the germline gene, which may be a read error. This sequence joins TRBV7-6 and TRBJ2-3; 7 positions match TRBD2. Per germline, CDR1 SGHVS and CDR2 FNYEAQ. The CDR3 is 13 residues long. CDR3 in amino acids: CASREGGTDTQYF. The CDR3 DNA follows: TGCGCCAGCAGGGAGGGAGGCACAGATACGCAGTATTTT.

This clonotype was picked up many times. The genes are TRBV19 and TRBJ2-2; either TRBD1 or TRBD2 may supply D (5 bases each). The germline V gene encodes CDR1 LNHDA and CDR2 SQIVND (reference sequence). Trimming stripped 5 bases from V and 4 bases from J, with 14 bases between. There are 15 residues in the CDR3. The CDR3 reads CASSRDRMATGELFF. The CDR3 DNA reads as TGTGCCAGTAGTCGGGACCGAATGGCCACCGGGGAGCTGTTTTTT. Looking up the rest from reference TRBV19 and TRBJ2-2 gives the full variable domain: DGGITQSPKYLFRKEGQNVTLSCEQNLNHDAMYWYRQDPGQGLRLIYYSQIVNDFQKGDIAEGYSVSREKKESFPLTVTSAQKNPTAFYLCASSRDRMATGELFFGEGSRLTVL.

This clonotype was seen a handful of times. The gene calls are TRBV28 and TRBJ2-5; the match to TRBD2 covers 7 bases. Germline V gene sequence: CDR1 MDHEN, CDR2 SYDVKM. V shed 5 bases and J 2 bases; nucleotides not matched to a gene: 8. The CDR3 length is 15 residues. The CDR3 here is CASSRGGGKQETQYF. CDR3 coding DNA: TGTGCCAGCAGTCGTGGGGGGGGGAAACAAGAGACCCAGTACTTC.

This clonotype occurred many times. The rearrangement uses TRBV4-1 and TRBJ2-1, with D perhaps TRBD1 or TRBD2 (5 bases each). V gave up 0 bases and J gave up 6 bases, with 12 bases separating them. CDR3 length: 15 amino acids. Looked up from germline, CDR1 is MGHRA and CDR2 is YSYEKL. The CDR3: CASSQDPGTPNEQFF. The CDR3 DNA follows: TGCGCCAGCAGCCAAGACCCCGGGACCCCCAATGAGCAGTTCTTC.

A few counts support this clonotype. V gene TRBV20-1 combines with J gene TRBJ1-1; maybe TRBD1 (6 bases). V was cut by 2 bases and J by 5 bases, with 15 bases left in between. The germline V gene encodes CDR1 DFQATT and CDR2 SNEGSKA (reference sequence). This CDR3 has 14 residues. In DNA, the CDR3 is TGCAGTGCTAGACCGGGGGCGGGGGGGACTGAAGCTTTCTTT. This codes for CSARPGAGGTEAFF.

This clonotype has a count of ten or more. The gene calls are TRBV7-3 and TRBJ2-7; D is undetermined. Germline loops: CDR1 SGHTA, CDR2 FQGTGA. Trimming pared 3 bases from V and 4 bases from J, leaving 10 bases between. The CDR3 is made up of 13 amino acids. The CDR3 sequence: CASSLANQYEQYF. The CDR3 bases are TGTGCCAGCAGCTTGGCCAACCAATACGAGCAGTACTTC.

This clonotype occurred a few times. With a much larger clone just one base away, this may be a read error. The V call is TRBV20-1, the J call TRBJ1-4; D is ambiguous. This CDR3 spans 16 amino acids. Germline V gives CDR1 DFQATT, CDR2 SNEGSKA (reference sequence). CDR3 coding DNA: TGCAGTGCTAGAGATCAAAGGTTTGCAACTAATGAAAACCTGTTTTTT. It translates to CSARDQRFATNENLFF.

The chain carries TRBV20-1 and TRBJ1-2, with D hard to call. The V gene's germline CDR1 is DFQATT and CDR2 SNEGSKA (reference sequence). Trimming took off 0 bases at V and 8 bases at J, with 10 bases between the two ends. This CDR3 is 12 amino acids long. The CDR3 nucleotides are TGCAGTGCTAGAGATCCGCGGGCGGGCTACACCTTC. Amino acid sequence: CSARDPRAGYTF.

The genes are TRBV6-5 and TRBJ1-1, with TRBD1 matching 9 bases. Germline loops: CDR1 MNHEY, CDR2 SVGAGI. The CDR3 spans 14 residues. V lost 5 bases to trimming and J lost 4 bases; unmatched junction nucleotides: 5. CDR3 sequence reads: CASSRTGDSTEAFF. The CDR3 DNA reads TGTGCCAGCAGTAGGACAGGGGATAGCACTGAAGCTTTCTTT.

Remarks on this clonotype: A much larger clone differs from this one at a single base, so this may be a read error. The chain joins TRBV6-2 or TRBV6-3 to TRBJ1-4; 8 bases agree with TRBD1. Germline CDR1 and CDR2: MNHEY and SVGEGT. CDR3 length: 14 amino acids. The CDR3 sequence: CAGRTGTTNEKLFF. DNA of the CDR3: TGTGCCGGCAGGACAGGGACGACTAATGAAAAACTGTTTTTT.

This clonotype was counted ten times or more. This chain joins TRBV20-1 and TRBJ2-1, with 11 bases lining up with TRBD2. J was trimmed by 7 bases and V by 6 bases; bases with no gene match: 5. Germline assignment: CDR1 DFQATT and CDR2 SNEGSKA (reference sequence). The CDR3 spans 13 residues. CDR3 nucleotides: TGCAGTGCCGGACTAGCGGGCTTAAATGAGCAGTTCTTC. Protein: CSAGLAGLNEQFF.

For this clonotype: The conserved phenylalanine or tryptophan normally closing the CDR3 is absent here, so this likely arose from a read error. It is unclear where the CDR3 begins or ends on the DNA, so no DNA is shown, and the CDR3 is as TCRdb lists it. The chain recombines TRBV29-1 with TRBJ2-1; no check of the table's D call, TRBD1, against the DNA was made. Per germline, CDR1 SQVTM and CDR2 ANQGSEA. The CDR3 length is 15 residues, termini included. CDR3 region: CSVGQAPTSYNEQFL.

This clonotype was detected many times. The chain carries TRBV10-3 and TRBJ2-2, with D perhaps being TRBD1 or TRBD2 (5 bases each). The CDR3 loop spans 20 amino acids. Per the germline V gene, CDR1 is ENHRY and CDR2 is SYGVKD. V was clipped by 0 bases and J by 0 bases, with 20 bases between them. CDR3 sequence reads: CAISESGAQRTRPNTGELFF. Written as DNA, the CDR3 is TGTGCCATCAGTGAGTCGGGTGCTCAGCGGACACGACCGAACACCGGGGAGCTGTTTTTT.

Ten or more counts support this clonotype. V gene TRBV19 combines with J gene TRBJ2-2, with 7 nucleotides matching TRBD1. Unmatched junction bases numbered 14, after V lost 5 bases and J lost 11 bases. Germline values: CDR1 LNHDA, CDR2 SQIVND (reference sequence). This CDR3 spans 15 amino acids. CDR3 nucleotide sequence: TGTGCCAGTAGTTCAGCCGGGACAGCTTTTGAAGAGCTGTTTTTT. Translation gives CASSSAGTAFEELFF.

In this sample, this clonotype turned up many times. This sequence joins TRBV7-3 and TRBJ1-3; D gene unclear. CDR1 is SGHTA and CDR2 is FQGTGA in the germline V gene. The V and J ends lost 0 bases and 4 bases respectively, with 16 bases between them. The CDR3 contains 17 residues. CDR3 loop: CASSLTLTAVPGNTIYF. The CDR3 coding sequence is TGTGCCAGCAGCTTAACGTTAACGGCGGTTCCCGGAAACACCATATATTTT.

This clonotype was seen at least ten times. This chain links TRBV12-3 or TRBV12-4 with TRBJ2-6; D is perhaps TRBD1 (6 bases). This CDR3 is 16 amino acids long. V was trimmed by 6 bases and J by 0 bases, leaving 12 bases between them. In DNA, the CDR3 is TGTGCCAGCAGAGCGGACAGCACCTCTGGGGCCAACGTCCTGACTTTC. As protein: CASRADSTSGANVLTF.

The CDR3 loop is CASGQAPGLAGYEQYF. The CDR3 region has the DNA TGTGCTAGTGGTCAAGCCCCGGGACTAGCGGGTTACGAGCAGTACTTC. This chain uses TRBV12-5 with TRBJ2-7, with TRBD2 matching over 12 bases. Germline V gene data show CDR1 as LGHNT and CDR2 as FRNRAP. Germline trimming cut 5 bases from V and 4 bases from J; bases unmatched to any gene: 9. The length of the CDR3 is 16 residues.

This clonotype was recorded at least ten times. This chain connects TRBV24-1 to TRBJ2-1, with TRBD1 matching over 8 bases. The CDR3 covers 16 residues. The V and J ends lost 1 base and 8 bases, in that order; junction bases with no gene match: 9. Germline V gives CDR1 KGHDR, CDR2 SFDVKD. The CDR3 sequence: CATSDLGQGSFHEQFF. The CDR3 DNA reads as TGTGCCACCAGTGATTTAGGACAGGGTTCGTTCCATGAGCAGTTCTTC.

This clonotype was seen ten or more times. This chain links TRBV24-1 with TRBJ2-1, with D perhaps TRBD2 (6 bases). Germline CDR1 reads KGHDR; CDR2 reads SFDVKD. There are 15 residues in the CDR3. V lost 0 bases and J 4 bases, leaving 9 bases between the germline ends. CDR3 in amino acids: CATSDLKGLYNEQFF. CDR3 nucleotides: TGTGCCACCAGTGATTTGAAGGGACTGTACAATGAGCAGTTCTTC.

In this sample, this clonotype turned up many times. V gene TRBV6-2 or TRBV6-3 combines with J gene TRBJ2-7; D may be TRBD1 or TRBD2 (7 bases each). Germline CDR1 and CDR2: MNHEY and SVGEGT. This CDR3 region has 14 residues. V lost 7 bases and J 2 bases, leaving 15 bases between the germline ends. DNA for the CDR3: TGTGCCAGCACTCCCAGGGGGGGAGCCTACGAGCAGTACTTC. This encodes CASTPRGGAYEQYF.

At least ten counts were recorded for this clonotype. The chain carries TRBV2 and TRBJ2-7; possibly TRBD2 for D (5 bases). Germline values: CDR1 SNHLY, CDR2 FYNNEI. There are 14 residues in the CDR3. The V end was cut by 7 bases, the J end by 6 bases, with 19 bases between. CDR3 bases: TGTGCCAGCACCCTTACCTTAACACGGGGCGAGCAGTACTTC. Translating gives CASTLTLTRGEQYF.

Turning to this clonotype: This clone may be a read error of a much larger clone one base away. The genes are TRBV5-5 and TRBJ2-1; no reliable D call. Germline V gene sequence: CDR1 SGHKS, CDR2 YYEKEE (reference sequence). The CDR3 extends over 14 amino acids. CDR3 region: CASSDPTANNEQLF. CDR3 coding DNA: TGTGCCAGCAGCGACCCGACGGCTAACAATGAGCAGCTCTTC. Together with reference TRBV5-5 and TRBJ2-1, the CDR3 gives the full variable domain: DAGVTQSPTHLIKTRGQQVTLRCSPISGHKSVSWYQQVLGQGPQFIFQYYEKEERGRGNFPDRFSARQFPNYSSELNVNALLLGDSALYLCASSDPTANNEQLFGPGTRLTVL.

This clonotype showed up many times. The rearrangement uses TRBV7-6 and TRBJ2-5; either TRBD1 or TRBD2 may supply D (6 bases each). Germline V gene sequence: CDR1 SGHVS, CDR2 FNYEAQ. Trimming removed 0 bases at V and 5 bases at J, with 10 bases between. The CDR3 is 14 amino acids. The chain's CDR3 is CASSLARGVETQYF. The CDR3 nucleotides are TGTGCCAGCAGCTTAGCGAGGGGGGTGGAGACCCAGTACTTC.

This clonotype was counted ten times or more. The chain carries TRBV9 and TRBJ2-3, with D tentatively TRBD1 (6 bases). CDR3 length equals 16 residues. V was clipped by 0 bases and J by 2 bases, with 13 bases between them. Per germline, CDR1 SGDLS and CDR2 YYNGEE. The CDR3 DNA sequence: TGTGCCAGCAGCGTAGGTCGGACAGTCCACACAGATACGCAGTATTTT. Translated, it gives CASSVGRTVHTDTQYF.

The chain recombines TRBV9 with TRBJ1-4; a weak D match, TRBD1 (6 bases). This CDR3 is built from 15 residues. Trimming pared 4 bases from V and 4 bases from J, leaving 14 bases between. Germline-derived CDR1 and CDR2 are SGDLS and YYNGEE. CDR3 amino acids: CASSPEQGGNEKLFF. The CDR3 nucleotides are TGTGCCAGCAGCCCAGAACAGGGAGGTAATGAAAAACTGTTTTTT. Together with reference TRBV9 and TRBJ1-4, the CDR3 gives the full variable domain: DSGVTQTPKHLITATGQRVTLRCSPRSGDLSVYWYQQSLDQGLQFLIQYYNGEERAKGNILERFSAQQFPDLHSELNLSSLELGDSALYFCASSPEQGGNEKLFFGSGTQLSVL.